Here is one T cell receptor beta chain with its context. Its target is not known. The junction and the germline gene differ at one end; a read error may be behind it. This entry belongs to a study of cytomegalovirus exposure and HLA in healthy donors. Study summary: Some 87 million unique TCRs from HLA-typed donors were held in an early release of data. Whole-study findings and limits: Some V segments (TRBV6-2 and TRBV6-3 among them) were excluded as indistinguishable. In all likelihood, a cluster of highly shared sequence variants was a sequencing artifact. In most subjects, TCR beta sequences reportedly gave accurate predictions of HLA-A and HLA-B alleles.

The CDR3 length is 16 residues. Germline V gene lookup returns CDR1 SSHAT and CDR2 FNYEAQ (reference sequence). Amplification used 60 Vbeta primers and 13 Jbeta primers. Sequencing used immunoSEQ multiplex PCR; TCRdb keeps in-frame clones, though not all of them. The sample has about 180,000 clones, over 70% seen once. The sequenced material came from PBMCs. This chain connects TRBV7-7 to TRBJ1-5; 7 positions agree with TRBD1. This receptor was obtained from a man aged 18 to 29 in good health and CMV-seronegative. For the CDR3, the DNA is TGTGCTAGCAGCTTTCCCGGGACAGATAGCAATCAGCCCCAGCATTTT. This codes for CASSFPGTDSNQPQHF.